The 17 T cell receptor beta chains reported below all come from one sample, sequenced in a study of blood T cell repertoires in COVID-19. Method: immunoSEQ multiplex PCR; TCRdb's copy keeps in-frame clones and lacks some. The top ten clones hold more than 4% of a sample with 140,000 or so clones, 75% to 85% of them seen once. Sequencing was performed on peripheral blood. All receptors come from a woman aged 45-59 years with acute or convalescent COVID-19.

The chain uses TRBV11-2 and TRBJ1-1; D gene uncertain. The CDR3 contains 15 residues. CDR1 and CDR2 (germline): SGHAT, FQNNGV. Trimming left V 1 base short and J 1 base short, with 10 bases between. The chain's CDR3 is CASSLASYGNTEAFF. CDR3 DNA: TGTGCCAGCAGCTTAGCGTCGTACGGGAACACTGAAGCTTTCTTT.

This rearrangement joins TRBV6-6 to TRBJ1-5; D not certain. The CDR3 spans 15 residues. Trimming removed 2 bases from V and 0 bases from J, with 8 bases in between. Germline CDR1 and CDR2: MNHNY and SVGAGI (reference sequence). The CDR3 loop reads CASSYRIDSNQPQHF. The CDR3 DNA sequence: TGTGCCAGCAGTTACCGTATAGATAGCAATCAGCCCCAGCATTTT.

V and J are TRBV5-5 and TRBJ1-4; D is possibly TRBD1 (5 bases). The germline CDR1 and CDR2 sequences are SGHKS and YYEKEE (reference sequence). V was clipped by 2 bases and J by 4 bases, with 12 bases between them. The CDR3 has 15 residues. This CDR3 reads CASSFEAGINEKLFF. CDR3 nucleotides: TGTGCCAGCAGCTTCGAGGCAGGGATTAATGAAAAACTGTTTTTT. The full variable domain, its missing parts supplied by reference TRBV5-5 and TRBJ1-4, is DAGVTQSPTHLIKTRGQQVTLRCSPISGHKSVSWYQQVLGQGPQFIFQYYEKEERGRGNFPDRFSARQFPNYSSELNVNALLLGDSALYLCASSFEAGINEKLFFGSGTQLSVL.

J is TRBJ2-5 and V is TRBV3-1 (or the pseudogene TRBV3-2); 8 bases map to TRBD2. This CDR3 has 16 amino acids. V lost 0 bases and J lost 3; bases outside the gene matches: 6. Germline values: CDR1 LGHDT, CDR2 YNNKEL (reference sequence). The CDR3 spells CASSQDLTSGEETQYF. CDR3 nucleotide sequence: TGTGCCAGCAGCCAAGATCTAACTAGCGGAGAAGAGACCCAGTACTTC.

This sequence joins TRBV24-1 and TRBJ1-4, with a tentative D call TRBD1 (6 bases). Germline V gene sequence: CDR1 KGHDR, CDR2 SFDVKD. With 4 bases removed from V and 2 bases from J, the gap between germline ends came to 13 bases. The CDR3 is made up of 16 amino acids. CDR3 amino acids: CATSEYRVQTNEKLFF. CDR3 DNA sequence: TGTGCCACCAGTGAGTACAGGGTCCAGACTAATGAAAAACTGTTTTTT.

The chain links TRBV27 to TRBJ2-7; D possibly corresponds to TRBD2 (6 bases). CDR3 size: 13 residues. Germline CDR1 and CDR2: MNHEY and SMNVEV (reference sequence). V shed 5 bases and J shed 2 bases, with 10 bases lying between them. The CDR3 DNA reads TGTGCCAGCAGTGGGGAGGCCCCCTACGAGCAGTACTTC. As protein: CASSGEAPYEQYF.

This chain joins TRBV11-1 and TRBJ2-5, with D possibly matching TRBD1 (5 bases). There are 15 residues in the CDR3. V was pared by 6 bases and J by 0 bases, with 14 bases between. CDR1 is SGHAT, CDR2 FQDESV, per germline (reference sequence). This CDR3 is CASRDASRDQETQYF. The CDR3, as DNA: TGTGCCAGCAGGGATGCGAGCAGGGACCAAGAGACCCAGTACTTC.

In this sample, this clone turned up once. At one boundary the junction diverges from the germline segment, which might be a read error. The chain combines TRBV19 with TRBJ2-7, with D unresolved. The CDR3 has 13 residues. Germline CDR1 LNHDA, CDR2 SQIVND (reference sequence). CDR3 sequence: CATSVRSSYEQYF. The DNA of the CDR3 is TGTGCCACTAGTGTGCGGTCCTCCTACGAGCAGTACTTC. Full variable domain (remainder filled in from reference TRBV19 and TRBJ2-7): DGGITQSPKYLFRKEGQNVTLSCEQNLNHDAMYWYRQDPGQGLRLIYYSQIVNDFQKGDIAEGYSVSREKKESFPLTVTSAQKNPTAFYLCATSVRSSYEQYFGPGTRLTVT.

Only a few counts were recorded for this clone. The chain uses TRBV5-1 and TRBJ2-5, with 13 bases identical to TRBD2. The CDR3 spans 16 residues. Per the germline V gene, CDR1 is SGHRS and CDR2 is YFSETQ. V shed 4 bases, J shed 4 bases, and the junction held 7 bases outside the gene matches. The CDR3 loop is CASSKPGLAGRETQYF. DNA for the CDR3: TGCGCCAGCAGCAAGCCGGGACTAGCGGGGAGAGAGACCCAGTACTTC.

There are a few counts of this clone. The V call is TRBV3-1 (or the pseudogene TRBV3-2), the J call TRBJ2-7; 7 nucleotides align to TRBD1. Germline assignment: CDR1 LGHDT and CDR2 YNNKEL (reference sequence). The CDR3 runs to 16 residues. The ends lost 4 bases at V and 1 base at J; junction bases unmatched: 10. The CDR3 is CASSRYRDRNSYEQYF. CDR3 coding DNA: TGTGCCAGCAGCCGGTACCGGGACAGAAATTCCTACGAGCAGTACTTC.

This clone was counted between two and nine times. The chain links TRBV29-1 to TRBJ2-7; D perhaps matches TRBD1 (6 bases). The CDR3 sequence is 12 residues long. CDR1 and CDR2 from the germline V gene are SQVTM and ANQGSEA. V was trimmed by 7 bases and J by 2 bases, leaving 12 bases between them. The CDR3 DNA reads TGCAGCGCCTCACAGGGTCCCTACGAGCAGTACTTC. Its protein is CSASQGPYEQYF.

The V call is TRBV5-4, the J call TRBJ2-2, with 10 bases fitting TRBD2. CDR1 SGHNT and CDR2 YYREEE come from the germline V gene (reference sequence). V lost 1 base and J lost 4; bases outside the gene matches: 4. CDR3 length: 16 amino acids. The chain's CDR3 is CASSLPSGGSTGELFF. CDR3 DNA sequence: TGTGCCAGCAGCTTGCCTAGCGGGGGTTCCACCGGGGAGCTGTTTTTT. Complete variable domain (other parts from reference TRBV5-4 and TRBJ2-2): ETGVTQSPTHLIKTRGQQVTLRCSSQSGHNTVSWYQQALGQGPQFIFQYYREEENGRGNFPPRFSGLQFPNYSSELNVNALELDDSALYLCASSLPSGGSTGELFFGEGSRLTVL.

This rearrangement joins TRBV7-9 to TRBJ1-5; D may be TRBD1 (6 bases). The CDR3 is 15 residues long. The germline V gene has CDR1 SEHNR and CDR2 FQNEAQ (reference sequence). Trimming removed 3 bases from V and 4 bases from J, with 13 bases in between. CDR3 nucleotides: TGTGCCAGCAGCTTGAGTCAGGGGTCTAATCAGCCCCAGCATTTT. Its protein is CASSLSQGSNQPQHF. The full variable domain, in which reference TRBV7-9 and TRBJ1-5 provide the parts outside the CDR3, is DTGVSQNPRHKITKRGQNVTFRCDPISEHNRLYWYRQTLGQGPEFLTYFQNEAQLEKSRLLSDRFSAERPKGSFSTLEIQRTEQGDSAMYLCASSLSQGSNQPQHFGDGTRLSIL.

The chain links TRBV6-4 to TRBJ1-4; 9 bases line up with TRBD1. Looked up from germline, CDR1 is MRHNA and CDR2 is SNTAGT. This CDR3 is built from 14 residues. V lost 5 bases, J lost 6 bases, and 4 bases stayed unmatched. CDR3 DNA sequence: TGTGCCAGCAGTCCTGGACAGGGGTATGAAAAACTGTTTTTT. It codes for CASSPGQGYEKLFF.

The J gene is TRBJ1-1, the V gene TRBV19; possibly TRBD1 for D (5 bases). The CDR3 is 13 residues long. Germline loops: CDR1 LNHDA, CDR2 SQIVND (reference sequence). Trimming pared 6 bases from V and 5 bases from J, leaving 13 bases between. This CDR3 is CASRESRDTEAFF. The CDR3 nucleotides read TGTGCCAGTAGGGAGTCCAGGGATACTGAAGCTTTCTTT.

The chain employs TRBV11-2 and TRBJ1-2, with 9 bases lining up with TRBD1. V was pared by 4 bases and J by 1 base, with 13 bases of the junction left unmatched. Germline CDR1 is SGHAT and CDR2 is FQNNGV. CDR3 length: 18 residues. The CDR3 spells CASSSPPGTGTGNYGYTF. CDR3 DNA: TGTGCCAGCAGCTCACCACCCGGGACAGGGACGGGTAACTATGGCTACACCTTC.

This rearrangement joins TRBV3-1 (or the pseudogene TRBV3-2) to TRBJ1-5; possible D gene TRBD1, 5 bases. V lost 4 bases and J lost 6, with 13 bases in between. The CDR3 has 14 residues. Germline-derived CDR1 and CDR2 are LGHDT and YNNKEL (reference sequence). CDR3 protein: CASSLTLGGQPQHF. In DNA form, the CDR3 reads TGTGCCAGCAGCCTCACGTTGGGGGGTCAGCCCCAGCATTTT.